These 6 T cell receptor beta chains originate from one sample sequenced in a study of blood T cells in healthy people across ages. A J-beta primer mix and a sample-barcoded 5' primer were used in a second PCR of about 7 to 12 cycles. TCRdb itself ran the 5' RACE reads through MiXCR, one entry per CDR3 protein. Here the sample spans over 950,000 distinct CDR3 sequences, more than 30% being singletons. The sequenced material came from blood. The receptors shown here come from a man between 18 and 29 years old in good health.

For this clonotype: This sequence may be a read error, since a much larger clone differs from it by one base. V usage is TRBV2 and J usage is TRBJ2-5; TRBD2 might be the D (6 bases). V lost 6 bases, J lost 11 bases, and 13 bases lay in between. Germline V gene data show CDR1 as SNHLY and CDR2 as FYNNEI. The CDR3 has 11 amino acids. The CDR3 nucleotides read TGTGCCAGCAGCTGCCAACGGGAGCAGTACTTC. Its protein product is CASSCQREQYF.

J is TRBJ2-7 and V is TRBV20-1; D remains unclear. V lost 6 bases and J lost 0, with 18 bases in between. Germline V gene lookup returns CDR1 DFQATT and CDR2 SNEGSKA (reference sequence). CDR3 length: 15 amino acids. The CDR3 reads CSAFEAGEISYEQYF. In DNA form, the CDR3 reads TGCAGTGCCTTCGAGGCAGGCGAGATCTCCTACGAGCAGTACTTC.

This clonotype was recorded many times. V usage is TRBV25-1 and J usage is TRBJ1-2; 7 bases are a match to TRBD1. Trimming removed 5 bases from V and 5 bases from J; junction bases left unmatched: 8. The CDR3 length is 14 residues. Germline V CDR1 and CDR2: MGHDK, SYGVNS. CDR3 loop: CASSPGQTAYGYTF. Here the CDR3 DNA reads TGTGCCAGCAGTCCGGGACAGACCGCTTATGGCTACACCTTC.

The sample holds many counts of this clonotype. This chain links TRBV12-3 or TRBV12-4 with TRBJ2-3, with 7 bases lining up with TRBD2. This CDR3 is built from 15 residues. Trimming took 3 bases from V and 3 from J; bases not matched to a gene: 6. The CDR3 region is CASSLQGGRTDTQYF. The CDR3 DNA reads as TGTGCCAGCAGTTTGCAGGGAGGGAGGACAGATACGCAGTATTTT.

Concerning this clonotype: The junction shows a germline mismatch at one end, possibly a read error. The chain couples TRBV25-1 to TRBJ1-6, with D unclear. From germline, CDR1 is MGHDK and CDR2 SYGVNS. The CDR3 loop spans 15 amino acids. As DNA, the CDR3 is TGTGCCAGCAGTGTGGGGAGCTCCCATAATTCACCCCTCCACTTT. Translating gives CASSVGSSHNSPLHF. Using reference TRBV25-1 and TRBJ1-6 for the parts outside the CDR3, the full variable domain is EADIYQTPRYLVIGTGKKITLECSQTMGHDKMYWYQQDPGMELHLIHYSYGVNSTEKGDLSSESTVSRIRTEHFPLTLESARPSHTSQYLCASSVGSSHNSPLHFGNGTRLTVT.

The chain has TRBV6-2 or TRBV6-3 and TRBJ1-1; D gene unclear. CDR3 length equals 12 residues. Deletions cut 5 bases from V and 6 bases from J, with 10 bases between. Germline lookup yields CDR1 MNHEY and CDR2 SVGEGT. CDR3 sequence reads: CASSHGNAEAFF. The CDR3 DNA follows: TGTGCCAGCAGTCACGGAAACGCTGAAGCTTTCTTT.